This TCR beta chain was identified during a study of CD8+CD57+ T cells in acquired aplastic anemia. General observations from the study: Researchers report that fewer than 35 CD8+ CDR3 sequences appeared in both patients and controls. The CD8+ Simpson's diversity of patients and controls was not significantly different.

For sequencing, patients were chosen who had shown expansion of CD8+CD57+ cells by flow cytometry. Severe acquired aplastic anemia affected all patients. By the time of blood sampling, patients had still received no therapy. In the case of this clonotype: Its antigen is not identified.

Trimming removed 7 bases from V and 5 bases from J; junction bases left unmatched: 13. The CDR3 covers 15 residues. CDR1 LNHDA and CDR2 SQIVND come from the germline V gene (reference sequence). Genomic DNA was employed as the template in profiling TCR beta VDJ and CDR3. TCRdb re-analysed the reads in MiXCR, keeping a single row per CDR3 protein. The sample consists of under 200,000 distinct CDR3 sequences, 40% to 60% of them appearing once. The sequence was obtained from a human donor with aplastic anemia. V gene TRBV19 combines with J gene TRBJ1-2; 7 bases align to TRBD1. Sequencing was done on a sample of sorted CD4+, CD8+, or CD8+CD57+ T cells (not recorded which) from PBMCs. In nucleotides, the CDR3 is TGTGCCAGTAACCTCCGCGGGACAGAAGCATATGGCTACACCTTC. It translates to CASNLRGTEAYGYTF.